This entry describes one TCR beta chain. No antigen is known for it. The data are from a study of CD8 T cells in ankylosing spondylitis. Study findings and constraints: Matched ankylosing spondylitis synovial fluid reportedly showed significant enrichment of disease-linked clones. It appeared that ankylosing spondylitis blood was characterized by a TCR beta motif of roughly 8 highly homologous variants.

The V gene end was trimmed by 4 bases and the J gene end by 10 bases; junction bases not matched to a gene: 8. The germline V gene encodes CDR1 SNHLY and CDR2 FYNNEI. The CDR3 length is 13 residues. With molecular barcodes, quantitative 5'-RACE was used to make the TCR beta libraries. TCRdb reprocessed the 5' RACE reads via MiXCR and lists one record per CDR3 protein. The sample shows 350,000 to 400,000 distinct CDR3 sequences, 20% of them seen only once. Sequenced material: blood, either unsorted or a sorted T cell fraction (not recorded which). The TCR originated in a male donor with ankylosing spondylitis or in good health (not recorded which). V gene TRBV2 combines with J gene TRBJ2-3; 7 bases map to TRBD1. The CDR3 region is CASSGTGAMAQYF. CDR3 bases: TGTGCCAGCAGTGGAACAGGGGCTATGGCGCAGTATTTT. The full variable domain, its missing parts supplied by reference TRBV2 and TRBJ2-3, is EPEVTQTPSHQVTQMGQEVILRCVPISNHLYFYWYRQILGQKVEFLVSFYNNEISEKSEIFDDQFSVERPDGSNFTLKIRSTKLEDSAMYFCASSGTGAMAQYFGPGTRLTVL.